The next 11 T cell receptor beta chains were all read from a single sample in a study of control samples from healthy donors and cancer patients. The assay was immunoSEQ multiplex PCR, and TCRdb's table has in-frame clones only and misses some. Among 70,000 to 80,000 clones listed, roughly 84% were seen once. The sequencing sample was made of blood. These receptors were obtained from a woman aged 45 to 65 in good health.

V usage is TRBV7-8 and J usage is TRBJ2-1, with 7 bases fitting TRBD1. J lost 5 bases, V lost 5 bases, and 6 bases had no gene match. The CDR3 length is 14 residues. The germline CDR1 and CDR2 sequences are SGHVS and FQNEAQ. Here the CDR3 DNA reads TGTGCCAGCAGCCCAGGGGGAGCTGACAATGAGCAGTTCTTC. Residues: CASSPGGADNEQFF.

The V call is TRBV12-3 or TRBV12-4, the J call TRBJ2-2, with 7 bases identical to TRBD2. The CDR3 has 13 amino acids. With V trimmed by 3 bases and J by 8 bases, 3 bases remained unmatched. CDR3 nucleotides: TGTGCCAGCAGTTTGGGGGGGATGGGGGAGCTGTTTTTT. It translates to CASSLGGMGELFF.

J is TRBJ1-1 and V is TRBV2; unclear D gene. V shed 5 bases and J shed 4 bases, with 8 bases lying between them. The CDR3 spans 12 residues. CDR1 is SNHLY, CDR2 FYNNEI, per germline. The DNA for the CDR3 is TGTGCCAGCAGTCGGACGGGCACTGAAGCTTTCTTT. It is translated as CASSRTGTEAFF.

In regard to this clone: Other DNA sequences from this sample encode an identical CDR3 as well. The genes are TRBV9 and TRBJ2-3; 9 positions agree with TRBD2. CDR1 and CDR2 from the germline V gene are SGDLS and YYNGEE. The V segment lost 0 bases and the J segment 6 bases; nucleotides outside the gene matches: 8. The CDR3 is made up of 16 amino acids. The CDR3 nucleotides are TGTGCCAGCAGCGTAGCCAGCGGGGGGATGGGGGATACGCAGTATTTT. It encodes CASSVASGGMGDTQYF.

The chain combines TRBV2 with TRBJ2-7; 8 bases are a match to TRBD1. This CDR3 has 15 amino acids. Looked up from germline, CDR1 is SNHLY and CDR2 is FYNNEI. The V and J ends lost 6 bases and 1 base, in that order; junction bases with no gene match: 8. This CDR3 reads CASRTQGAKSYEQYF. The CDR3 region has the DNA TGTGCCAGCAGGACCCAGGGGGCGAAATCCTACGAGCAGTACTTC.

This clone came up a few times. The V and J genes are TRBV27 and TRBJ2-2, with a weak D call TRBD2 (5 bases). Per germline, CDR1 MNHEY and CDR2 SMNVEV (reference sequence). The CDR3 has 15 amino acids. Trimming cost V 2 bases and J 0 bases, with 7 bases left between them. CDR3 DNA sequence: TGTGCCAGCAGTTTAGCGGGCCCGAACACCGGGGAGCTGTTTTTT. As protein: CASSLAGPNTGELFF.

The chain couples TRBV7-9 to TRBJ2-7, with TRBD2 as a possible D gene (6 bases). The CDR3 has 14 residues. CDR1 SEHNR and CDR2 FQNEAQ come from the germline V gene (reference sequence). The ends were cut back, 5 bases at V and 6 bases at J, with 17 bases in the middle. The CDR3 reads CASSTRDLAREQYF. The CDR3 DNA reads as TGTGCCAGCAGCACCCGGGACTTAGCCCGCGAGCAGTACTTC.

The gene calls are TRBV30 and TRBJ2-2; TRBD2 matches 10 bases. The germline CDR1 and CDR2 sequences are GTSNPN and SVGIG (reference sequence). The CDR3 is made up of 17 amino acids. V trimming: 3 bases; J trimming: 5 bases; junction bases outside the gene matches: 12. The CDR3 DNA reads TGTGCCTGGAGCTCTTGGGCTAGCGGGAGCCGGACCGGGGAGCTGTTTTTT. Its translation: CAWSSWASGSRTGELFF.

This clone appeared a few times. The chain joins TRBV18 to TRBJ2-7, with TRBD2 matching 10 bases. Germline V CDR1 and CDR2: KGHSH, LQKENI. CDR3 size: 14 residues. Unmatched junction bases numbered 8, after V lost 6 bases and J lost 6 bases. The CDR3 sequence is CASSSGLAHGEQYF. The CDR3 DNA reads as TGTGCCAGCTCGTCGGGACTAGCGCATGGCGAGCAGTACTTC. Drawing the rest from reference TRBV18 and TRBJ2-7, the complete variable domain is NAGVMQNPRHLVRRRGQEARLRCSPMKGHSHVYWYRQLPEEGLKFMVYLQKENIIDESGMPKERFSAEFPKEGPSILRIQQVVRGDSAAYFCASSSGLAHGEQYFGPGTRLTVT.

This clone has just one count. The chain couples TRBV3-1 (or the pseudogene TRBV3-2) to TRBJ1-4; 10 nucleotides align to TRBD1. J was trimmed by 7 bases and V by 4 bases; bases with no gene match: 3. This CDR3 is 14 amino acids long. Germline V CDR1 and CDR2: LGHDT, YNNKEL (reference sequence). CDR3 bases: TGTGCCAGCAGCCCCCGGGACAGGGGTGAAAAACTGTTTTTT. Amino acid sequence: CASSPRDRGEKLFF.

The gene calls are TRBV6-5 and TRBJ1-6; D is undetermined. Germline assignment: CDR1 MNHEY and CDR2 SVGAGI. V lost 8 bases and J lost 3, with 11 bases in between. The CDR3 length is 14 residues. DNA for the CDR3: TGTGCCAGCGATTTCGGAGGCTATAATTCACCCCTCCACTTT. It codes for CASDFGGYNSPLHF.